The source of this T cell receptor beta chain is a study of monozygotic twins with inflammatory bowel disease. With respect to this clonotype: Its antigen is unknown.

The germline V gene has CDR1 SQVTM and CDR2 ANQGSEA. This CDR3 comprises 12 residues. Making cDNA involved eight separate reactions per sample. TCRdb re-analyzed the 5' RACE reads; it lists each CDR3 protein once, without DNA. The sample has about 160,000 distinct CDR3 sequences, and its top ten clones hold roughly 2.4%. The study, taken as a whole, reports: Twins classed as concordant or discordant showed no difference in repertoire similarity, possibly from limited power.

Skipping T cell sorting, the study isolated total RNA directly from whole blood. The origin of this receptor is a human donor with ulcerative colitis or Crohn's disease, or a healthy co-twin of an affected twin (not recorded which). This chain uses TRBV29-1 with TRBJ2-7; TCRdb returns TRBD2, unconfirmable since there is no DNA. The specimen was blood. CDR3 region: CSSQEVGYEQYF.